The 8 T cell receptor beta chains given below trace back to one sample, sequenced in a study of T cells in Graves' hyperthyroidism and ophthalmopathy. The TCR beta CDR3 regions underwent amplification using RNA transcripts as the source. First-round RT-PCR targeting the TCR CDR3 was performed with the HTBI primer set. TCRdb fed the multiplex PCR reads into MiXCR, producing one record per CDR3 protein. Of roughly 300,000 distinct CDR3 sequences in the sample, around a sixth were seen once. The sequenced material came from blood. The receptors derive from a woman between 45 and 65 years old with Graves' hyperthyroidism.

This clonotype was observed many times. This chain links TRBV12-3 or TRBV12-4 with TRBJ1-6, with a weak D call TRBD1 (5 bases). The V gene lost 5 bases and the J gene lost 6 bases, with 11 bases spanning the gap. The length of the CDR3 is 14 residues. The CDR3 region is CASSAGLSNSPLHF. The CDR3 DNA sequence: TGTGCCAGCAGTGCAGGGTTATCTAATTCACCCCTCCACTTT.

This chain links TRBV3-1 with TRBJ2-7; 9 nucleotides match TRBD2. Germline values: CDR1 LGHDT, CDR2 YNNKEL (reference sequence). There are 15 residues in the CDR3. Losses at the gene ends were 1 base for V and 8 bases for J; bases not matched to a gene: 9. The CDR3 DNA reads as TGTGCCAGCAGCCAAGGTGGGCTAGCGGGGTCGAAGCAGTACTTC. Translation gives CASSQGGLAGSKQYF.

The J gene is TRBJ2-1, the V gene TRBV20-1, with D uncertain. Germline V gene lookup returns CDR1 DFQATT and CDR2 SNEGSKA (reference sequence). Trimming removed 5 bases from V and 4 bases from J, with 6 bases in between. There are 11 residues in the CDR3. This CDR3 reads CSAPKYNEQFF. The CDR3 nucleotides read TGCAGTGCTCCAAAATACAATGAGCAGTTCTTC.

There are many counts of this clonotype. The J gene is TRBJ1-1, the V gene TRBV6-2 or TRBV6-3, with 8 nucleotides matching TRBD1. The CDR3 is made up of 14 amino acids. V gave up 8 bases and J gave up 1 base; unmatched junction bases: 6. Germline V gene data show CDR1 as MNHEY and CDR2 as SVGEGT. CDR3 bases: TGTGCCAGCCGAACAGGGGGGAAGAACACTGAAGCTTTCTTT. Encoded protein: CASRTGGKNTEAFF.

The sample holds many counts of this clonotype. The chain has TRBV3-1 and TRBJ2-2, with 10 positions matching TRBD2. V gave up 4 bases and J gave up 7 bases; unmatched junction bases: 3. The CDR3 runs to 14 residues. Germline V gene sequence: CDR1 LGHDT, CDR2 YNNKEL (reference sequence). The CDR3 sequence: CASSLAGGHGELFF. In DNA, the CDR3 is TGTGCCAGCAGCCTAGCGGGGGGCCACGGGGAGCTGTTTTTT.

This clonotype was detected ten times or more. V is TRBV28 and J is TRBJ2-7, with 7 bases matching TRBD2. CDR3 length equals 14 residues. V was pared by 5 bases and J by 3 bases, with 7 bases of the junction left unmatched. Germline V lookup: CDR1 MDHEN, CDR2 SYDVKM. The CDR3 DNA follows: TGTGCCAGCAGTCGTAAGGGACTACACTACGAGCAGTACTTC. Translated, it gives CASSRKGLHYEQYF.

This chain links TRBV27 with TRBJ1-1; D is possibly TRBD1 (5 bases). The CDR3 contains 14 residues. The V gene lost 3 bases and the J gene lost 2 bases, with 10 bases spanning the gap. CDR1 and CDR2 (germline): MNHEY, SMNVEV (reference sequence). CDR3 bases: TGTGCCAGCAGTTTCGGACGGACAAACACTGAAGCTTTCTTT. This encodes CASSFGRTNTEAFF.

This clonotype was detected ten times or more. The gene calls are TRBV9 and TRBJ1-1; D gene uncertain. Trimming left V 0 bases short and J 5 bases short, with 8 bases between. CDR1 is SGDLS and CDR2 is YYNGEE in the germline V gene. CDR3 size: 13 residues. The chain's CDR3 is CASSVGAGTEAFF. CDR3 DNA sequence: TGTGCCAGCAGCGTAGGAGCCGGAACTGAAGCTTTCTTT.